This TCR beta chain is drawn from a study of T cells after yellow fever vaccination. Study outcomes and limitations: By day 5 rather than day 15, the secondary response had peaked, though it was weaker. In post-booster samples, most primary-vaccination clones reappeared (approximately 95% CD4, 88% CD8). Few clonotypes appeared in both CD4 and CD8 compartments.

This clonotype appeared many times. Antigen specificity is unknown. MiXCR, applied by TCRdb to the 5' RACE reads, yields one record per CDR3 protein. Among 300,000 or so distinct CDR3 sequences listed, approximately 4.2% were seen once. Looked up from germline, CDR1 is MNHEY and CDR2 is SVGEGT. V was cut by 4 bases and J by 4 bases, with 8 bases left in between. This CDR3 has 13 residues. This clonotype was obtained from a young man who received the YFV17D yellow fever vaccine. This rearrangement joins TRBV6-2 or TRBV6-3 to TRBJ1-5; D gene unclear. Sequencing was performed on PBMCs, taken 5 days after the yellow fever booster vaccination. CDR3 DNA: TGTGCCAGCAGTTCCCCGGGGAATCAGCCCCAGCATTTT. It yields the protein CASSSPGNQPQHF.